This T cell receptor (beta chain) was captured in a study of T cells in localized non-small cell lung cancer. Study-level points and caveats: Uninvolved adjacent lung had the highest recorded T cell clonality, with tumor below it. Longer survival (overall) was linked to higher T cell density in blood. In adjacent lung appeared a median around 56 of the top 100 tumor clones.

Adjacent lung tissue lacking atypia was obtained at a distance of at least 2 cm from the tumor margin. Looked up from germline, CDR1 is LNHDA and CDR2 is SQIVND (reference sequence). This CDR3 comprises 12 residues. With 6 bases removed from V and 8 bases from J, the gap between germline ends came to 11 bases. The method was immunoSEQ multiplex PCR; TCRdb's version includes in-frame clones alone and lacks a portion of them. The sample shows about 2,000 clones, about 30% of them seen only once. Note on this clone: No antigen is known for it.

The TCR sequence derives from a woman aged 35-70 years with stage II squamous cell lung carcinoma. The specimen was normal lung tissue next to the tumor, collected before any cancer treatment. The V and J genes are TRBV19 and TRBJ1-5; D is ambiguous. The CDR3 loop reads CASSSSGEPQHF. CDR3 DNA sequence: TGTGCCAGTAGCAGCTCCGGGGAGCCCCAGCATTTT.